This T cell receptor (beta chain) was recorded in a study of T cell responses to AZD1222 COVID-19 vaccine. Study summary: Samples with a second dose at about 4 or about 12 weeks were pooled together.

Study observations and caveats: Just five or six AZD1222 recipients were seropositive at baseline. There were repertoire samples only from the period after the peak T cell response. Most donors were white British and more were female, and clonal diversity was possibly underestimated.

To note about this clone: Its specificity is unknown.

Sequenced by immunoSEQ multiplex PCR; TCRdb stores in-frame clones only, minus some. The data contain about 110,000 clones, around 92% of them singletons. Germline-derived CDR1 and CDR2 are SGHDN and FVKESK. The V end was cut by 1 base, the J end by 3 bases, with 12 bases between. This CDR3 comprises 15 residues. The rearrangement uses TRBV14 and TRBJ2-5; no reliable D call. This sequence originates from an adult in good health. The sample consisted of peripheral blood, taken on day 0 of AZD1222 vaccination. The chain's CDR3 is CASSQGLAAKETQYF. The CDR3 bases are TGTGCCAGCAGCCAAGGTTTGGCAGCCAAAGAGACCCAGTACTTC.